Following are 16 T cell receptor beta chains from one sample sequenced in a study of blood T cell repertoires in COVID-19. The protocol was immunoSEQ multiplex PCR, while the TCRdb copy is restricted to in-frame clones and leaves out a portion. The sample has roughly 130,000 clones, roughly 90% seen once; the top ten hold roughly 4.7%. The sequenced sample consisted of peripheral blood. The receptors here all came from a man aged 40-49 years with acute or convalescent COVID-19.

This clone was detected once. The chain carries TRBV30 and TRBJ1-2, with a possible D match to TRBD1 (5 bases). This CDR3 comprises 13 residues. The V and J ends lost 7 bases and 2 bases respectively, with 14 bases between them. The germline CDR1 and CDR2 sequences are GTSNPN and SVGIG (reference sequence). The CDR3 DNA is TGTGCCTTGGTGGGGGGGAGGAACTATGGCTACACCTTC. This translates into CALVGGRNYGYTF.

The chain couples TRBV7-2 to TRBJ2-7, with 11 bases identical to TRBD2. V shed 2 bases and J 5 bases; nucleotides not matched to a gene: 14. The CDR3 is made up of 18 amino acids. The germline CDR1 and CDR2 sequences are SGHTA and FQGNSA. CDR3 DNA sequence: TGTGCCAGCAGCTTAAAGGCCCCTACTAGCGGGAGTGGACACGAGCAGTACTTC. As protein: CASSLKAPTSGSGHEQYF.

This CDR3 is CASSRQAYYEQYF. CDR3 DNA sequence: TGTGCCAGCAGTAGACAGGCCTACTACGAGCAGTACTTC. The chain joins TRBV27 to TRBJ2-7; perhaps TRBD1 as D (6 bases). Germline CDR1 MNHEY, CDR2 SMNVEV (reference sequence). With 5 bases removed from V and 3 bases from J, the gap between germline ends came to 11 bases. The CDR3 is 13 amino acids.

The V and J genes are TRBV19 and TRBJ2-7, with TRBD1 identical over 7 bases. J was trimmed by 5 bases and V by 5 bases; bases with no gene match: 9. Germline V gene sequence: CDR1 LNHDA, CDR2 SQIVND (reference sequence). This CDR3 region has 14 residues. The DNA for the CDR3 is TGTGCCAGTAGTGCACCAGGGGGAATCCACGAGCAGTACTTC. It codes for CASSAPGGIHEQYF.

The chain employs TRBV15 and TRBJ1-3; the D gene is possibly TRBD1 (6 bases). Germline lookup yields CDR1 LNHNV and CDR2 YYDKDF (reference sequence). Trimming removed 3 bases at V and 0 bases at J, with 12 bases between. This CDR3 has 16 residues. The CDR3 DNA follows: TGTGCCACCAGCAGGGAGGACAGCCTCTCTGGAAACACCATATATTTT. Its translation: CATSREDSLSGNTIYF.

The rearrangement joins TRBV7-9 to TRBJ1-2, with D maybe TRBD1 (6 bases). The ends were cut back, 6 bases at V and 0 bases at J, with 17 bases in the middle. This CDR3 region has 16 residues. Looked up from germline, CDR1 is SEHNR and CDR2 is FQNEAQ (reference sequence). The chain's CDR3 is CASSPTGITANYGYTF. CDR3 nucleotide sequence: TGTGCCAGCAGTCCCACAGGGATAACGGCTAACTATGGCTACACCTTC.

This clone was detected only once. The CDR3 bases are TGCGCCAGCAGCTCCCGGGAGGCCGGCTATGGCTACACCTTC. The encoded protein is CASSSREAGYGYTF. The chain joins TRBV5-1 to TRBJ1-2; no reliable D call. The germline V and J ends were trimmed by 3 bases and 4 bases, with 13 bases remaining between them. Per the germline V gene, CDR1 is SGHRS and CDR2 is YFSETQ. The CDR3 contains 14 residues. Filled out from reference TRBV5-1 and TRBJ1-2, the complete variable domain reads KAGVTQTPRYLIKTRGQQVTLSCSPISGHRSVSWYQQTPGQGLQFLFEYFSETQRNKGNFPGRFSGRQFSNSRSEMNVSTLELGDSALYLCASSSREAGYGYTFGSGTRLTVV.

The chain has TRBV5-1 and TRBJ1-3; perhaps TRBD1 as D (5 bases). V was cut by 4 bases and J by 2 bases, with 7 bases left in between. Germline V gene lookup returns CDR1 SGHRS and CDR2 YFSETQ. CDR3 length: 13 residues. The CDR3 DNA reads as TGCGCCAGCAGCGGACACCCTGGAAACACCATATATTTT. Protein: CASSGHPGNTIYF.

DNA of the CDR3: TGTGCCAGCAGCCAAGAAATAAAGTTTACTCACTCCTACGAGCAGTACTTC. Amino acid sequence: CASSQEIKFTHSYEQYF. V is TRBV14 and J is TRBJ2-7, with D unresolved. The length of the CDR3 is 17 residues. The ends were cut back, 0 bases at V and 0 bases at J, with 15 bases in the middle. Germline V gene sequence: CDR1 SGHDN, CDR2 FVKESK.

This clone was seen once. V usage is TRBV11-3 and J usage is TRBJ2-7; D is perhaps TRBD1 (5 bases). Germline lookup yields CDR1 SGHNT and CDR2 YENEEA. The V gene lost 1 base and the J gene lost 5 bases, with 12 bases spanning the gap. The CDR3 covers 14 residues. The CDR3 DNA reads as TGTGCCAGCAGCTTAGCGGGCAGGGTTGACGAGCAGTACTTC. This gives the protein CASSLAGRVDEQYF.

V gene TRBV5-5 combines with J gene TRBJ1-2; a weak D match, TRBD1 (6 bases). The CDR3 has 15 amino acids. Germline lookup yields CDR1 SGHKS and CDR2 YYEKEE (reference sequence). The ends were cut back, 6 bases at V and 3 bases at J, with 18 bases in the middle. This CDR3 is CASTPVGRGDYGYTF. The CDR3 DNA follows: TGTGCCAGCACCCCAGTAGGCAGGGGAGACTATGGCTACACCTTC.

The V call is TRBV27, the J call TRBJ2-7; TRBD1 matches at 7 bases. Losses at the gene ends were 8 bases for V and 5 bases for J; bases not matched to a gene: 12. Germline CDR1 and CDR2: MNHEY and SMNVEV (reference sequence). The CDR3 totals 14 residues. DNA of the CDR3: TGTGCCAGCTCAGCGCGACAGGGATTCCACGAGCAGTACTTC. This sequence encodes CASSARQGFHEQYF.

This clone appeared once. The chain recombines TRBV5-1 with TRBJ1-4; a weak D match, TRBD1 (5 bases). The CDR3 extends over 16 amino acids. V lost 1 base, J lost 0 bases, and 10 bases lay in between. CDR1 is SGHRS and CDR2 is YFSETQ in the germline V gene. CDR3 protein: CASSLTGGATNEKLFF. The CDR3 DNA sequence: TGCGCCAGCAGCTTGACAGGAGGGGCAACTAATGAAAAACTGTTTTTT.

This clone was detected only once. This CDR3 reads CASSLDGGGDGELFF. CDR3 nucleotide sequence: TGCGCCAGCAGCTTGGACGGGGGAGGCGACGGGGAGCTGTTTTTT. V usage is TRBV5-1 and J usage is TRBJ2-2; possible D gene TRBD2, 6 bases. Germline assignment: CDR1 SGHRS and CDR2 YFSETQ. Between the trimmed V and J ends, which lost 0 bases and 7 bases, there was a span of 13 bases. CDR3 length: 15 amino acids. Drawing the rest from reference TRBV5-1 and TRBJ2-2, the complete variable domain is KAGVTQTPRYLIKTRGQQVTLSCSPISGHRSVSWYQQTPGQGLQFLFEYFSETQRNKGNFPGRFSGRQFSNSRSEMNVSTLELGDSALYLCASSLDGGGDGELFFGEGSRLTVL.

The chain has TRBV29-1 and TRBJ1-2; tentatively, D is TRBD1 (6 bases). CDR3 size: 11 residues. V was pared by 2 bases and J by 6 bases, with 7 bases between. Germline assignment: CDR1 SQVTM and CDR2 ANQGSEA. CDR3 sequence (DNA): TGCAGCGTTGAACAGGGGCATGGCTACACCTTC. This codes for CSVEQGHGYTF.

V and J are TRBV7-2 and TRBJ1-2, with D tentatively TRBD1 (5 bases). V was cut by 5 bases and J by 7 bases, with 14 bases left in between. Germline V gives CDR1 SGHTA, CDR2 FQGNSA. The CDR3 contains 13 residues. The CDR3 loop is CASSRGGNAGYTF. CDR3 DNA sequence: TGTGCCAGCAGCCGGGGGGGGAACGCTGGCTACACCTTC. Full variable domain (remainder filled in from reference TRBV7-2 and TRBJ1-2): GAGVSQSPSNKVTEKGKDVELRCDPISGHTALYWYRQSLGQGLEFLIYFQGNSAPDKSGLPSDRFSAERTGGSVSTLTIQRTQQEDSAVYLCASSRGGNAGYTFGSGTRLTVV.